Listed below are T cell receptor beta chains from one sample, sequenced in a study of blood T cell repertoires in COVID-19. Only in-frame clones appear in the TCRdb table, and some are missing; sequencing was by immunoSEQ multiplex PCR. The repertoire consists of about 50,000 clones, with approximately 88% occurring once and the leading ten covering around 2.2%. Input material: peripheral blood. The source is a human donor in a cohort sampled during active COVID-19. Both conserved end residues are part of each CDR3.

V: TRBV7-8; J: TRBJ2-2; CDR3: CASSLVTRGGARIGELFF
V: TRBV15; J: TRBJ2-5; CDR3: CATSRGRGSQETQYF
V: TRBV28; J: TRBJ2-6; CDR3: CASSWPGQGLLGSGANVLTF
V: TRBV4-1; J: TRBJ1-1; CDR3: CASSQGRGMNTEAFF
V: TRBV19; J: TRBJ2-7; CDR3: CASSIDSGPRYEQYF
V: TRBV19; J: TRBJ1-1; CDR3: CASSTPGGMNTEAFF
V: TRBV6-4; J: TRBJ2-2; CDR3: CASSDSGGASTGELFF
V: TRBV7-3; J: TRBJ2-5; CDR3: CASSLGTGSQETQYF
V: TRBV12-3/TRBV12-4; J: TRBJ1-2; CDR3: CASSNPTGFGYTF
V: TRBV2; J: TRBJ2-3; CDR3: CASKRREGPLDTQYF
V: TRBV6-5; J: TRBJ2-7; CDR3: CASRSGTTYEQYF
V: TRBV6-5; J: TRBJ2-4; CDR3: CASRKGLGRKNIQYF
V: TRBV28; J: TRBJ2-7; CDR3: CASSTLPGQSYEQYF
V: TRBV18; J: TRBJ2-7; CDR3: CASSPQGGMRGVTYEQYF
V: TRBV5-1; J: TRBJ2-4; CDR3: CASSSAGLALAKNIQYF
V: TRBV7-2; J: TRBJ2-1; CDR3: CASSPSLLAGRSGEQFF
V: TRBV2; J: TRBJ2-2; CDR3: CASSQYRVGGELFF
V: TRBV6-5; J: TRBJ1-6; CDR3: CASRVAGQLNSPLHF
V: TRBV5-1; J: TRBJ1-1; CDR3: CASSLGSPMSEAFF
V: TRBV5-1; J: TRBJ2-1; CDR3: CASSLAPGLAGNNEQFF
V: TRBV4-1; J: TRBJ2-1; CDR3: CASTRRLAGVYNEQFF
V: TRBV5-1; J: TRBJ2-7; CDR3: CASSLAPQYEQYF
V: TRBV28; J: TRBJ2-5; CDR3: CASSLPPDISQETQYF
V: TRBV5-8; J: TRBJ2-3; CDR3: CASSGLPGQSTDTQYF
V: TRBV6-2/TRBV6-3; J: TRBJ1-1; CDR3: CASSPPGGGYTEAFF
V: TRBV9; J: TRBJ2-7; CDR3: CASSVGPPDEQYF
V: TRBV6-2/TRBV6-3; J: TRBJ1-2; CDR3: CASSYRLRDYGYTF
V: TRBV6-2/TRBV6-3; J: TRBJ2-7; CDR3: CASSPHGTLLEQYF
V: TRBV4-1; J: TRBJ1-2; CDR3: CASSLDRVTNYGYTF
V: TRBV5-1; J: TRBJ2-1; CDR3: CASSVPGQGDNEQFF
V: TRBV28; J: TRBJ2-5; CDR3: CASSVDRGRWGQETQYF
V: TRBV7-3; J: TRBJ2-5; CDR3: CASSLTGTIKETQYF
V: TRBV7-9; J: TRBJ1-5; CDR3: CASSSQGANQPQHF
V: TRBV3-1/TRBV3-2; J: TRBJ1-1; CDR3: CASSHTGGRGTEAFF
V: TRBV7-8; J: TRBJ2-7; CDR3: CASSYPSGGPEYF
V: TRBV18; J: TRBJ2-3; CDR3: CASSPNSRDTQYF
V: TRBV10-3; J: TRBJ2-7; CDR3: CAISEISTDTSYEQYF
V: TRBV5-5; J: TRBJ2-3; CDR3: CASSWEPQGLSTDTQYF
V: TRBV5-1; J: TRBJ2-6; CDR3: CASSLAQVSGANVLTF
V: TRBV11-2; J: TRBJ2-3; CDR3: CASSLTSGTSTDTQYF
V: TRBV7-2; J: TRBJ1-5; CDR3: CASSLERGNQPQHF
V: TRBV7-2; J: TRBJ1-6; CDR3: CASSPRTGENSPLHF
V: TRBV5-6; J: TRBJ1-2; CDR3: CASSQWGPTFNYGYTF
V: TRBV6-5; J: TRBJ2-7; CDR3: CASSYTSGGAFYEQYF
V: TRBV6-1; J: TRBJ2-7; CDR3: CASSEWLAGPYEQYF
V: TRBV12-3/TRBV12-4; J: TRBJ1-5; CDR3: CASSLTGSQPQHF
V: TRBV15; J: TRBJ2-6; CDR3: CATKESGSGANVLTF
V: TRBV3-1/TRBV3-2; J: TRBJ1-1; CDR3: CASSQGQGMNTEAFF
V: TRBV6-5; J: TRBJ2-1; CDR3: CASSYPGTGPSNEQFF
V: TRBV7-9; J: TRBJ2-1; CDR3: CASSLGQGPGHEQFF
V: TRBV19; J: TRBJ2-7; CDR3: CASSEDYEQYF
V: TRBV30; J: TRBJ1-6; CDR3: CAWTGNNSPLHF
V: TRBV19; J: TRBJ1-3; CDR3: CASKMSDWRGGSGNTIYF
V: TRBV6-5; J: TRBJ2-5; CDR3: CASSRRTGESETQYF
V: TRBV29-1; J: TRBJ1-1; CDR3: CSVEGPSDRGKENTEAFF
V: TRBV24-1; J: TRBJ2-1; CDR3: CATSDGTSGSYNEQFF
V: TRBV5-5; J: TRBJ2-6; CDR3: CASTQGVTGGANVLTF
V: TRBV7-8; J: TRBJ2-7; CDR3: CASSLSMYEQYF